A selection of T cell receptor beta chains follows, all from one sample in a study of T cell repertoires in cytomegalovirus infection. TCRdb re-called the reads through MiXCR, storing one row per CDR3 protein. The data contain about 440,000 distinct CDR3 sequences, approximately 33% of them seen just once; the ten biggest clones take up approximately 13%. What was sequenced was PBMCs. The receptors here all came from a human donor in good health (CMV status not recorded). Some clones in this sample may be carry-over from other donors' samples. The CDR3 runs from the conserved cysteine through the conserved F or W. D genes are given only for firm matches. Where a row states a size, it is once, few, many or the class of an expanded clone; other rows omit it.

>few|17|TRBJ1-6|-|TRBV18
CASSPGILSERRSPLHF
TGTGCCAGCTCACCCGGGATACTCAGTGAGAGACGTTCACCCCTCCACTTT
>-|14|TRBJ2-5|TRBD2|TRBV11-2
CASSSDPAGGTQYF
TGTGCCAGCAGCTCGGACCCAGCGGGGGGGACCCAGTACTTC
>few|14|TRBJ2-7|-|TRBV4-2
CASSLETHNYEQYF
TGTGCCAGCAGCCTAGAAACCCACAACTACGAGCAGTACTTC
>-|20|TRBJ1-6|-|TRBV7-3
CASSTPGIDLGSPNNSPLHF
TGTGCCAGCAGTACTCCCGGGATTGACCTTGGTAGCCCTAATAATTCACCCCTCCACTTT
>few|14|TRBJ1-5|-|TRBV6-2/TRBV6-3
CASRRSAGEQPQHF
TGTGCCAGCAGGCGATCGGCAGGGGAACAGCCCCAGCATTTT
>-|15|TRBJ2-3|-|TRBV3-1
CASSQIADSTDTQYF
TGTGCCAGCAGCCAAATCGCGGACAGCACAGATACGCAGTATTTT
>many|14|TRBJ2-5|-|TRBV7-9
CASSTPRTQETQYF
TGTGCCAGCAGCACCCCCCGGACCCAAGAGACCCAGTACTTC
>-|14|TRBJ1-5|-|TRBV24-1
CATSARGRNQPQHF
TGTGCCACCAGTGCCCGGGGACGCAATCAGCCCCAGCATTTT
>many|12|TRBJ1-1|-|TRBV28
CASSRDRAEAFF
TGTGCCAGCTCCAGGGATAGGGCTGAAGCTTTCTTT
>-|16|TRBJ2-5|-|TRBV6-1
CASSEGAGNLQETQYF
TGTGCCAGCAGTGAAGGGGCAGGGAACCTTCAAGAGACCCAGTACTTC
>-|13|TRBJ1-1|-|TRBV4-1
CASSQDAGPEAFF
TGCGCCAGCAGCCAAGACGCAGGGCCTGAAGCTTTCTTT
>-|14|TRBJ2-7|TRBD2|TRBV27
CASSLFTSGVEQYF
TGTGCCAGCAGTTTATTTACTAGCGGGGTCGAGCAGTACTTC
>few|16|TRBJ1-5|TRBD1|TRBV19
CASSLRDRVEGQPQHF
TGTGCCAGTAGTCTACGGGACAGGGTCGAAGGTCAGCCCCAGCATTTT
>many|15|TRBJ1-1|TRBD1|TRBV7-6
CASSLGTGKGTEAFF
TGTGCCAGCAGCTTGGGGACAGGGAAGGGGACTGAAGCTTTCTTT
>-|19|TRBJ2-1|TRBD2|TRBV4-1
CASSPWGQGGLAGHNEQFF
TGCGCCAGCAGCCCCTGGGGACAGGGGGGACTAGCGGGGCACAATGAGCAGTTCTTC
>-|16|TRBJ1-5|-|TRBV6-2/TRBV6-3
CASTNSGLQGNQPQHF
TGTGCCAGCACTAACTCGGGACTCCAGGGCAATCAGCCCCAGCATTTT
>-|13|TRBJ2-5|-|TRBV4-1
CASSQGPRETQYF
TGCGCCAGCAGCCAAGGTCCGAGGGAGACCCAGTACTTC
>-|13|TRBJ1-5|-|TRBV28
CASSPHINQPQHF
TGTGCCAGCAGTCCCCATATTAATCAGCCCCAGCATTTT